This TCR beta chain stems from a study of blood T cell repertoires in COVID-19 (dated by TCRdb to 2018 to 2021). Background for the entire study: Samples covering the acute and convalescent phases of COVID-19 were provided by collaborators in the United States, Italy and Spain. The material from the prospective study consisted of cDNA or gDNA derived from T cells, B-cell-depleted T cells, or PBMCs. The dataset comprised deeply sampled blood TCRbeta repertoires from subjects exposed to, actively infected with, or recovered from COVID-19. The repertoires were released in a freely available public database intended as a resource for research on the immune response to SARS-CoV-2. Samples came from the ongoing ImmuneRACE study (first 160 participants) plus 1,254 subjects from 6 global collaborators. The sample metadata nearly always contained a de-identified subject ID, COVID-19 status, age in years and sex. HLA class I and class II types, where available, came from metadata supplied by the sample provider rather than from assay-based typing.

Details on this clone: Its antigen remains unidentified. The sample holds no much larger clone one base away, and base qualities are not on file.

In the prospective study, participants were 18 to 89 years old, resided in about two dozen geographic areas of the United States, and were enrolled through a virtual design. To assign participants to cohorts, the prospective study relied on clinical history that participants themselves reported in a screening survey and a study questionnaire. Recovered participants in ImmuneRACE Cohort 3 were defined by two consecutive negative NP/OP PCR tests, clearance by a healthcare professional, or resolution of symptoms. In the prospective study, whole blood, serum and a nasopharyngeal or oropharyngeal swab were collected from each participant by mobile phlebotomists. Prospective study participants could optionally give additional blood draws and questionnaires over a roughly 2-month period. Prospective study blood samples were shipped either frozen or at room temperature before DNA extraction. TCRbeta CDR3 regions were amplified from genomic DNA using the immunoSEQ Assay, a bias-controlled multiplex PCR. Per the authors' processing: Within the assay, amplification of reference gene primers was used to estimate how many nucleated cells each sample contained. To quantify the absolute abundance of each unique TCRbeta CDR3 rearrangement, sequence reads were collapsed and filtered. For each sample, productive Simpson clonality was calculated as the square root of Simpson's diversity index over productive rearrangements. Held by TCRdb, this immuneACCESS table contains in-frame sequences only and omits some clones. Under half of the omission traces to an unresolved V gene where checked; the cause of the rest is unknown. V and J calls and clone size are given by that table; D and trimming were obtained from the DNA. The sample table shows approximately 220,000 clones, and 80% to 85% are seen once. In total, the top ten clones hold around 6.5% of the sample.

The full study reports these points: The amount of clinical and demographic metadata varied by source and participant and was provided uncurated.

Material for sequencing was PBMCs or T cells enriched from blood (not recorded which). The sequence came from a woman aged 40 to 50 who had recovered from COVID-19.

The CDR3 corresponds to CAWSVLGRGHSPLHF. The bases are TGTGCCTGGAGTGTACTAGGGAGAGGGCATTCACCCCTCCACTTT. The chain uses TRBV30 and TRBJ1-6, with the D gene not confidently named. Including cysteine and phenylalanine, the CDR3 has 15 amino acids. Of all the DNA, just the CDR3 is kept, 45 bases in frame from base 1. CDR1 and CDR2 (GTSNPN, SVGIG) derive from the germline V gene (reference sequence). V and J lose 0 bases and 8 bases, and a span of 14 bases separates them.